This TCR beta chain was recovered during a study of molecular identifiers for immune sequencing clone quantification. At the level of the study: Replicate experiments took RNA from around 20,000 or 100,000 naive CD8 cells, divided it five ways and sequenced four.

Libraries of bulk TCR were made by previously described methods (with listed TCR primers). One entry per CDR3 protein results from TCRdb running MiXCR on the PCR reads. This table holds more than 300,000 distinct CDR3 sequences, about a fifth found once. Overall study results and limits: Clonotypes topping 20 RNA copies carried over 98% of effector molecules but under 1% of naive ones.

The sorting of naive CD8 T cells used the CD8+CD4-CCR7+CD45RA+ phenotype. This clonotype was recorded many times. No antigen is known for it. Looked up from germline, CDR1 is MNHEY and CDR2 is SVGAGI. Trimming took off 7 bases at V and 7 bases at J, with 20 bases between the two ends. This CDR3 has 15 amino acids. This TCR derives from a human donor in good health. Some libraries in this study had Jurkat cell RNA spiked in. The rearrangement uses TRBV6-5 and TRBJ2-1; the D gene is possibly TRBD1 (5 bases). The material sequenced was naive CD8+ T cells from blood, with Jurkat cell RNA spiked in. Indicated subset: FACS-sorted CD8+CD4-CCR7+CD45RA+ naive T cells. The CDR3 nucleotides are TGTGCCAGCAACGGAGAAGGGGCCTCCTTTAATGAGCAGTTCTTC. It encodes CASNGEGASFNEQFF.